This TCR beta chain comes out of a study of T cells after somatic rescue of genetic block. Produced via immunoSEQ multiplex PCR; TCRdb's table is partial and in-frame only. The data show roughly 11,000 clones, around 84% seen once. CDR3 length: 13 residues. Germline V gene sequence: CDR1 SGHTA, CDR2 FQGNSA. V was clipped by 1 base and J by 9 bases, with 7 bases between them. The sample was peripheral blood mononuclear cells (PBMCs). The V call is TRBV7-2, the J call TRBJ1-6, with D hard to call. The receptor was isolated from a boy aged 5-17 years. The CDR3 spells CASSLEERSPLHF. The CDR3 region has the DNA TGTGCCAGCAGCTTAGAGGAACGTTCACCCCTCCACTTT.